These 9 T cell receptor beta chains share one sample of origin, sequenced in a study of blood T cell repertoires in COVID-19. The method was immunoSEQ multiplex PCR; TCRdb's version includes in-frame clones alone and lacks a portion of them. Among 70,000 to 90,000 clones listed, about 84% were seen once. The material sequenced was peripheral blood. Source of these receptors: a man aged 50 to 60 with active COVID-19.

The chain carries TRBV30 and TRBJ2-1; D possibly corresponds to TRBD1 (5 bases). Germline loops: CDR1 GTSNPN, CDR2 SVGIG (reference sequence). CDR3 size: 13 residues. V was shortened by 5 bases and J by 4 bases, with 12 bases between the two germline ends. CDR3 loop: CAWQGAYYNEQFF. CDR3 nucleotides: TGTGCCTGGCAAGGGGCTTATTACAATGAGCAGTTCTTC.

J is TRBJ1-2 and V is TRBV28; 8 positions agree with TRBD1. Germline CDR1 is MDHEN and CDR2 is SYDVKM. The CDR3 covers 12 residues. In nucleotides, the CDR3 is TGTGCTACAACAGGGGGTCTCCGAGGCGTCACCTTC. It yields the protein CATTGGLRGVTF.

The rearrangement links TRBV4-2 to TRBJ2-7; D perhaps matches TRBD1 (6 bases). This CDR3 has 15 residues. From germline, CDR1 is LGHNA and CDR2 YNFKEQ. With 4 bases removed from V and 5 bases from J, the gap between germline ends came to 18 bases. As DNA, the CDR3 is TGTGCCAGCAGCCCCCACCCCCGACAGGACCACGAGCAGTACTTC. Translation gives CASSPHPRQDHEQYF.

This chain links TRBV19 with TRBJ1-1, with 7 positions matching TRBD1. Germline V gene sequence: CDR1 LNHDA, CDR2 SQIVND (reference sequence). The CDR3 runs 16 residues. V lost 6 bases to trimming and J lost 0 bases; unmatched junction nucleotides: 10. CDR3 amino acids: CASSPGQGGMNTEAFF. The DNA for the CDR3 is TGTGCCAGTAGCCCGGGTCAGGGGGGAATGAACACTGAAGCTTTCTTT.

The chain carries TRBV28 and TRBJ1-2, with D possibly being TRBD1 (5 bases). The germline V gene encodes CDR1 MDHEN and CDR2 SYDVKM. Trimming stripped 3 bases from V and 8 bases from J, with 19 bases between. This CDR3 region has 15 residues. As DNA, the CDR3 is TGTGCCAGCAGTTTCACGGCCAATCAGGGAGGGGGCTACACCTTC. Translated: CASSFTANQGGGYTF.

The CDR3 region is CASSYSRTGSNSPLHF. The CDR3 bases are TGTGCCAGCAGTTACTCGAGGACAGGGAGCAATTCACCCCTCCACTTT. This chain links TRBV6-5 with TRBJ1-6; 8 nucleotides align to TRBD1. Germline CDR1 reads MNHEY; CDR2 reads SVGAGI. V gave up 0 bases and J gave up 7 bases; unmatched junction bases: 5. This CDR3 spans 16 amino acids.

In regard to this clone: The junction shows a germline mismatch at one end, possibly a read error. The chain carries TRBV15 and TRBJ2-1, with 9 bases fitting TRBD2. The CDR3 is 16 amino acids. Looked up from germline, CDR1 is LNHNV and CDR2 is YYDKDF (reference sequence). The CDR3 DNA follows: TGTGCCACCAGAAGAGGGCTGATAGCGGGGGCGAATGAGCAGTTCTTC. Amino acids: CATRRGLIAGANEQFF.

The V gene is TRBV28, the J gene TRBJ2-5; D is ambiguous. V lost 5 bases and J lost 2, with 6 bases in between. Germline CDR1 reads MDHEN; CDR2 reads SYDVKM. The CDR3 has 12 amino acids. The CDR3 DNA reads as TGTGCCAGCAGTCGAGAGCAAGAGACCCAGTACTTC. Translation gives CASSREQETQYF.

The chain couples TRBV5-1 to TRBJ1-6; possible D gene TRBD1, 5 bases. Germline V lookup: CDR1 SGHRS, CDR2 YFSETQ. V was shortened by 4 bases and J by 10 bases, with 15 bases between the two germline ends. The CDR3 has 14 residues. In DNA, the CDR3 is TGCGCCAGCAGCATCGTAACAGGTGGCTCACCCCTCCACTTT. Amino acid sequence: CASSIVTGGSPLHF.